The clone carrying this T cell receptor (beta chain) turned up a few times. Its specificity is unknown. 5'RACE template switching produced TCR cDNA carrying a universal primer site and UMIs. TCRdb re-called the 5' RACE reads through MiXCR, storing one row per CDR3 protein. Of about 340,000 distinct CDR3 sequences in the sample, under 15% were seen once. The sample is drawn from a study of T cells after yellow fever vaccination. Study-level information: SMART-Seq v4 Ultra Low Input served to prepare low-cell-number fractions. Findings of the study overall: Among all clonotypes, a small share was observed in both CD4 and CD8 compartments. At 95% to 97% for CD4 and just over 85% for CD8, most primary-vaccination clones showed up again after the booster.

Germline CDR1 DFQATT, CDR2 SNEGSKA (reference sequence). The CDR3 has 11 amino acids. Trimming left V 6 bases short and J 7 bases short, with 12 bases between. Sequenced material: CD4+ T cells sorted from PBMCs, taken 15 days after the yellow fever booster vaccination. The rearrangement links TRBV20-1 to TRBJ2-5; no definite D call. The clonotype comes from a man between 18 and 35 years old who received the YFV17D yellow fever vaccine. The CDR3 nucleotides are TGCAGTGCCCTGCCTAGTAGGACCCAGTACTTC. The encoded protein is CSALPSRTQYF.